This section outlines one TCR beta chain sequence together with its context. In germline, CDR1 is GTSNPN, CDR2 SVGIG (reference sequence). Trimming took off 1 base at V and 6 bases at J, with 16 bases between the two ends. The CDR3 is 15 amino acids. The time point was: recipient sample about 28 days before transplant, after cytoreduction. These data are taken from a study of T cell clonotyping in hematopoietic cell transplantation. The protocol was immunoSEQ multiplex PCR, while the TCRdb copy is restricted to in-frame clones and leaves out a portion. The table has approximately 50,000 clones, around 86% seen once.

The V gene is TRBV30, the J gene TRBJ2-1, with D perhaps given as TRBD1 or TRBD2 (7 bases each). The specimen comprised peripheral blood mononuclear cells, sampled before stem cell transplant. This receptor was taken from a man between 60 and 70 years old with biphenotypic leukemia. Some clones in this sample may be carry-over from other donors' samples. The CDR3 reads CAWSEGQRDSNEQFF. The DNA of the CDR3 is TGTGCCTGGAGTGAAGGCCAGCGGGACAGCAATGAGCAGTTCTTC.